The 11 T cell receptor beta chains presented below share a single source sample, sequenced in a study of blood T cell repertoires in COVID-19. The assay was immunoSEQ multiplex PCR, and TCRdb's table has in-frame clones only and misses some. This sample has approximately 440,000 clones; about 85% occur once, and the top ten carry about 0.75%. The source material was PBMCs or T cells enriched from blood (not recorded which). These receptors were taken from a woman between 18 and 29 years old who had recovered from COVID-19.

This clone was found once. The chain links TRBV4-1 to TRBJ1-1; D ambiguous. Per the germline V gene, CDR1 is MGHRA and CDR2 is YSYEKL. Trimming stripped 0 bases from V and 1 base from J, with 9 bases between. CDR3 length: 15 amino acids. The CDR3 coding sequence is TGCGCCAGCAGCCAAGAGATTACGAGGAACACTGAAGCTTTCTTT. Amino acid sequence: CASSQEITRNTEAFF.

In its sample, this clone was seen a few times. V is TRBV19 and J is TRBJ1-6; the D is unclear. The V and J ends lost 6 bases and 7 bases respectively, with 13 bases between them. This CDR3 is built from 14 residues. Per the germline V gene, CDR1 is LNHDA and CDR2 is SQIVND (reference sequence). As DNA, the CDR3 is TGTGCCAGTAGAATTGAAGGAGGAAATTCACCCCTCCACTTT. It encodes CASRIEGGNSPLHF.

The chain has TRBV19 and TRBJ1-1, with D possibly TRBD1 on 5 matching bases. V gave up 6 bases and J gave up 5 bases, with 13 bases separating them. The CDR3 is made up of 13 amino acids. CDR1 LNHDA and CDR2 SQIVND come from the germline V gene (reference sequence). The CDR3 is CASRAGWETEAFF. The DNA of the CDR3 is TGTGCCAGTAGGGCAGGGTGGGAAACTGAAGCTTTCTTT.

The V call is TRBV6-7, the J call TRBJ2-1, with a possible D match to TRBD2 (5 bases). TRBV6-7 is recorded as an ORF, its role being uncertain. This CDR3 contains 13 residues. Trimming pared 3 bases from V and 8 bases from J, leaving 11 bases between. In nucleotides, the CDR3 is TGTGCCAGCAGTTATGAGCTAGCTCATGAGCAGTTCTTC. Protein product: CASSYELAHEQFF.

This clone occurred once. The chain joins TRBV28 to TRBJ1-2, with TRBD1 as a possible D gene (5 bases). Trimming pared 2 bases from V and 12 bases from J, leaving 16 bases between. The V gene's germline CDR1 is MDHEN and CDR2 SYDVKM. CDR3 length: 13 residues. The CDR3 nucleotides read TGTGCCAGCAGTTTAATGCGGGGGGATTCTGACACCTTC. Translating it yields CASSLMRGDSDTF.

The V gene is TRBV29-1, the J gene TRBJ2-7; D is perhaps TRBD2 (5 bases). The CDR3 extends over 13 amino acids. Trimming left V 7 bases short and J 3 bases short, with 16 bases between. Germline-derived CDR1 and CDR2 are SQVTM and ANQGSEA. For the CDR3, the DNA is TGCAGCGCTACGGGATTCTCAGGCTACGAGCAGTACTTC. This encodes CSATGFSGYEQYF.

This clone was counted a few times. The chain joins TRBV2 to TRBJ1-1; D is ambiguous. Looked up from germline, CDR1 is SNHLY and CDR2 is FYNNEI. V lost 6 bases and J 0 bases, leaving 5 bases between the germline ends. The CDR3 length is 12 residues. The CDR3 DNA is TGTGCCAGCAGACTGATGAACACTGAAGCTTTCTTT. It codes for CASRLMNTEAFF.

The J gene is TRBJ1-2, the V gene TRBV12-3 or TRBV12-4; no clear D gene. The CDR3 totals 13 residues. Trimming left V 2 bases short and J 7 bases short, with 11 bases between. The CDR3 coding sequence is TGTGCCAGCAGTTTAACCAGGCTTGGTGGCTACACCTTC. This gives the protein CASSLTRLGGYTF.

A remark on this clone: Other DNA sequences from this sample encode an identical CDR3 as well. The chain carries TRBV3-1 (or the pseudogene TRBV3-2) and TRBJ1-1; D is unresolved. The CDR3 spans 11 residues. The germline V gene has CDR1 LGHDT and CDR2 YNNKEL (reference sequence). The V end lost 1 base, the J end lost 5 bases, and 2 bases lay between the germline ends. The CDR3 nucleotides read TGTGCCAGCAGCCAAGCTACTGAAGCTTTCTTT. It translates to CASSQATEAFF.

The chain couples TRBV5-1 to TRBJ1-1; a possible D gene is TRBD1 (5 bases). CDR3 length: 14 amino acids. V shed 6 bases and J shed 1 base, with 13 bases lying between them. Per the germline V gene, CDR1 is SGHRS and CDR2 is YFSETQ. CDR3 coding DNA: TGCGCCAGCATCGACCCGGGGGGGAACACTGAAGCTTTCTTT. Translating it yields CASIDPGGNTEAFF.

The sample holds a few counts of this clone. This sequence joins TRBV6-5 and TRBJ1-1, with 7 bases fitting TRBD1. V lost 6 bases and J lost 7; bases outside the gene matches: 8. Germline V gene data show CDR1 as MNHEY and CDR2 as SVGAGI. The CDR3 covers 13 residues. DNA for the CDR3: TGTGCCAGCAGCCGAACAGGGGTGGGTGAAGCTTTCTTT. Its protein is CASSRTGVGEAFF.